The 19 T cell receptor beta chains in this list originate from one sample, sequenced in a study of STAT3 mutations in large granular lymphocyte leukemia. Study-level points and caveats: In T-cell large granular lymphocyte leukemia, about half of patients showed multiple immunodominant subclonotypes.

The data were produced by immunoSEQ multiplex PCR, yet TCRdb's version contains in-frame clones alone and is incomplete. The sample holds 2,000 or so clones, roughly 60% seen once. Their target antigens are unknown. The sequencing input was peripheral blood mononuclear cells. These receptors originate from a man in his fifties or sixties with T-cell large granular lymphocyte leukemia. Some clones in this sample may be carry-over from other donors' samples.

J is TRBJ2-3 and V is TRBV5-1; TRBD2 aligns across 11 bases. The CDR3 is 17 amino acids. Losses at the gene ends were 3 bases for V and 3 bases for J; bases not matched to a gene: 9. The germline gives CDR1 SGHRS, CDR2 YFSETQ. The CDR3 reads CASSSEPPSGGTDTQYF. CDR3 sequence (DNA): TGCGCCAGCAGCTCTGAACCTCCTAGCGGGGGGACAGATACGCAGTATTTT.

The DNA for the CDR3 is TGCGCCAGCAGCCGTGCGGGGGACTCCTACGAGCAGTACTTC. As protein: CASSRAGDSYEQYF. The chain links TRBV5-1 to TRBJ2-7; 7 bases map to TRBD2. The CDR3 is 14 residues long. The V gene end was trimmed by 4 bases and the J gene end by 0 bases; junction bases not matched to a gene: 4. Germline V gene data show CDR1 as SGHRS and CDR2 as YFSETQ.

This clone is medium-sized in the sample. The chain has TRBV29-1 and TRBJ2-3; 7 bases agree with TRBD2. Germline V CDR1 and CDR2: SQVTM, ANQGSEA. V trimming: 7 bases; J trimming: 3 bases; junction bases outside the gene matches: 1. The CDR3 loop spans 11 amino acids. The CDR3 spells CSGDYTDTQYF. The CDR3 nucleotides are TGCAGCGGGGACTATACAGATACGCAGTATTTT.

The CDR3 spells CASSLGHAEAFF. CDR3 sequence (DNA): TGCGCCAGCAGCTTGGGTCACGCTGAAGCTTTCTTT. The chain recombines TRBV5-1 with TRBJ1-1; D remains ambiguous. Trimming pared 0 bases from V and 6 bases from J, leaving 6 bases between. From germline, CDR1 is SGHRS and CDR2 YFSETQ. The CDR3 totals 12 residues. The full variable domain, with the rest looked up from reference TRBV5-1 and TRBJ1-1, is KAGVTQTPRYLIKTRGQQVTLSCSPISGHRSVSWYQQTPGQGLQFLFEYFSETQRNKGNFPGRFSGRQFSNSRSEMNVSTLELGDSALYLCASSLGHAEAFFGQGTRLTVV.

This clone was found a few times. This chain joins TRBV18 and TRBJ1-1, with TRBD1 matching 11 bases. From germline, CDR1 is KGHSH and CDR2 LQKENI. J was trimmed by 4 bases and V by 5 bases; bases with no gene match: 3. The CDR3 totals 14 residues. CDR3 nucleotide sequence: TGTGCCAGCTCAGCCGGGACAGGGGGCACTGAAGCTTTCTTT. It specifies CASSAGTGGTEAFF.

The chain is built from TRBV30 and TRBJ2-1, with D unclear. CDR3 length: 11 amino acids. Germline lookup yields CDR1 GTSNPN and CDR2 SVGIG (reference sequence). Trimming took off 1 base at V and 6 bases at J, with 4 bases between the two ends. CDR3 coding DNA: TGTGCCTGGAGTGATTTCAATGAGCAGTTCTTC. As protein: CAWSDFNEQFF.

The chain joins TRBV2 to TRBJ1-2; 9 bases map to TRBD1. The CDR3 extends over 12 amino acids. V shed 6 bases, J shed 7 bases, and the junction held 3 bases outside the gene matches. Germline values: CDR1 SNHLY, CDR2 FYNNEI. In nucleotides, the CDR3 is TGTGCCAGCAGGGGACAGGGTTTTGGCTACACCTTC. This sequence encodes CASRGQGFGYTF.

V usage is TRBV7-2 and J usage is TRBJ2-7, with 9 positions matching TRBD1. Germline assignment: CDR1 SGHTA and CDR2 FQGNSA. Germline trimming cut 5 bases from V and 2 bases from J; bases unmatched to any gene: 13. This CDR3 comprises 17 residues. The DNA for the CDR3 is TGTGCCAGCAGCCCCCAAGGAGGGACAGGGCTAACCTACGAGCAGTACTTC. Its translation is CASSPQGGTGLTYEQYF.

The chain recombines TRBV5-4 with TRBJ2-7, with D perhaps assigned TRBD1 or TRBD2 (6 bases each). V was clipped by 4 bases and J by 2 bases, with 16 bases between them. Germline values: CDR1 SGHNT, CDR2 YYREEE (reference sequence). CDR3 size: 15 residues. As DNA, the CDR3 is TGTGCCAGCAGCCAGGGGACTGACTGGACCTACGAGCAGTACTTC. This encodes CASSQGTDWTYEQYF.

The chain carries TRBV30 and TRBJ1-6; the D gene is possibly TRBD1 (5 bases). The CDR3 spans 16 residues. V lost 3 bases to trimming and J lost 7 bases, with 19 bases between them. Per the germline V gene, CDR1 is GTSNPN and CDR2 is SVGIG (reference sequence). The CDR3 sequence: CAWRPGGTRRNSPLHF. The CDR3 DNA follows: TGTGCCTGGAGGCCCGGTGGGACGAGGAGGAATTCACCCCTCCACTTT.

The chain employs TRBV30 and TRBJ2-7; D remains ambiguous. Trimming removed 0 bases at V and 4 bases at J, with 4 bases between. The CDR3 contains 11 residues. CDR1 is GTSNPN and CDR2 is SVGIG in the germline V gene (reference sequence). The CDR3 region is CAWSVGYEQYF. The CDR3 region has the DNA TGTGCCTGGAGTGTAGGATACGAGCAGTACTTC.

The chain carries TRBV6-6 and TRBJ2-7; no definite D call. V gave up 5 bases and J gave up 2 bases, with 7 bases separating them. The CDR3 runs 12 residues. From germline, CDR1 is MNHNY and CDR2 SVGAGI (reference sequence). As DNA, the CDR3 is TGTGCCAGCAGTCCCTCCCCCTACGAGCAGTACTTC. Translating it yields CASSPSPYEQYF.

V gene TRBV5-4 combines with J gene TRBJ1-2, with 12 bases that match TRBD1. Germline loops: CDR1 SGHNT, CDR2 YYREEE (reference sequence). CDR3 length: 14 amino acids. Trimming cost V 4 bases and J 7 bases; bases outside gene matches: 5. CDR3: CASSGDRGLGGYTF. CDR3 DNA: TGTGCCAGCAGCGGGGACAGGGGGCTAGGTGGCTACACCTTC.

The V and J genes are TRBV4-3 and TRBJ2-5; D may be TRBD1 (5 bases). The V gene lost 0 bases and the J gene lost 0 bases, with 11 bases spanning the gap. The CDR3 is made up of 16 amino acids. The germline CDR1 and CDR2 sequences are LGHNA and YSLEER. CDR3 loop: CASSQEGARYQETQYF. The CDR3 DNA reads TGCGCCAGCAGCCAAGAAGGGGCCAGGTACCAAGAGACCCAGTACTTC.

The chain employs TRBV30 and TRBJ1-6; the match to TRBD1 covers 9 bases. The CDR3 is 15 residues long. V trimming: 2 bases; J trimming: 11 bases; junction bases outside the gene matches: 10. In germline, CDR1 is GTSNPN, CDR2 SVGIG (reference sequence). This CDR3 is CAWSRLGQGGAPLHF. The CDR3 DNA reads TGTGCCTGGAGTAGACTGGGACAGGGAGGTGCACCCCTCCACTTT.

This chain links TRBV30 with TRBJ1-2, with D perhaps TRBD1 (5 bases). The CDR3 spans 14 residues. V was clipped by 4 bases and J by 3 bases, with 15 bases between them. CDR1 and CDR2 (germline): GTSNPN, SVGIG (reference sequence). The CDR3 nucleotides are TGTGCCTGGACCCTCGCCGGGACGTACTATGGCTACACCTTC. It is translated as CAWTLAGTYYGYTF.

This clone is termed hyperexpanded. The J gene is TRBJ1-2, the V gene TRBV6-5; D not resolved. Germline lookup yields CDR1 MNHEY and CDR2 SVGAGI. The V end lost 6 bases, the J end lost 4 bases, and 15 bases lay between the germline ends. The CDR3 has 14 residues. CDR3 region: CASSPHTDGYGYTF. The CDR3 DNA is TGTGCCAGCAGCCCCCATACAGACGGCTATGGCTACACCTTC.

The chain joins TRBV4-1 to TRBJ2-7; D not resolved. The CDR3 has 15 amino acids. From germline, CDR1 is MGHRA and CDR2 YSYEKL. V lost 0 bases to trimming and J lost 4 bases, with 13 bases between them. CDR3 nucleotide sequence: TGCGCCAGCAGCCAAGACTGGGGATACGTGTACGAGCAGTACTTC. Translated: CASSQDWGYVYEQYF.

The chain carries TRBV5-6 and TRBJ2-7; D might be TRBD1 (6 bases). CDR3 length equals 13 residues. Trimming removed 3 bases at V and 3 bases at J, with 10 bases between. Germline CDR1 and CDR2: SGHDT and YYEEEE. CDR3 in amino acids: CASSSRQVYEQYF. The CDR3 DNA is TGTGCCAGCAGCTCCCGACAGGTCTACGAGCAGTACTTC.